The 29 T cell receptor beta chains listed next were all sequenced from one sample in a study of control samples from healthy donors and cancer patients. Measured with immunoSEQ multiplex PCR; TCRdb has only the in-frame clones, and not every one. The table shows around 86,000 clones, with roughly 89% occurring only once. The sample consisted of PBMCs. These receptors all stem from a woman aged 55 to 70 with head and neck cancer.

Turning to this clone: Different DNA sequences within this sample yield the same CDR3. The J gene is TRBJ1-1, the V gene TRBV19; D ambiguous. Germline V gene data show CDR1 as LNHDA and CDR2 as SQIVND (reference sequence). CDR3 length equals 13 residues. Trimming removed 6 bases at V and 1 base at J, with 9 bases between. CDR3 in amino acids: CASSIGWNTEAFF. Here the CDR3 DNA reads TGTGCCAGTAGCATTGGGTGGAACACTGAAGCTTTCTTT.

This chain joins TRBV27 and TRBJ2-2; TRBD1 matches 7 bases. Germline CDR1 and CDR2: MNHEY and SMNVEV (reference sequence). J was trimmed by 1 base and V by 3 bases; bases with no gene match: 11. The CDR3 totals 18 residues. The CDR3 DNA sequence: TGTGCCAGCAGTTTTGTTAAACAGGGGTATAGGAACACCGGGGAGCTGTTTTTT. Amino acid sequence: CASSFVKQGYRNTGELFF.

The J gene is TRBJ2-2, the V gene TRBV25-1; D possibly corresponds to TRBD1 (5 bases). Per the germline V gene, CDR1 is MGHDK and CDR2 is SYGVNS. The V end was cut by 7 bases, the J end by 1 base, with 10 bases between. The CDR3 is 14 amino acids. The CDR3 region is CASKTAKNTGELFF. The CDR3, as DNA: TGTGCCAGCAAGACAGCTAAGAACACCGGGGAGCTGTTTTTT. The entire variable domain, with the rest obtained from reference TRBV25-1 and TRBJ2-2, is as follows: EADIYQTPRYLVIGTGKKITLECSQTMGHDKMYWYQQDPGMELHLIHYSYGVNSTEKGDLSSESTVSRIRTEHFPLTLESARPSHTSQYLCASKTAKNTGELFFGEGSRLTVL.

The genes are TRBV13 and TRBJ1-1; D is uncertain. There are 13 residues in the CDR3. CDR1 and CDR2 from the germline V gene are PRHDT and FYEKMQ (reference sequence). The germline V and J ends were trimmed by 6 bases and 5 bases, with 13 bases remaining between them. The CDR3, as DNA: TGTGCCAGCAGTACGACGGGGTCTACTGAAGCTTTCTTT. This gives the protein CASSTTGSTEAFF. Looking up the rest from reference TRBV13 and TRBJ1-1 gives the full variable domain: AAGVIQSPRHLIKEKRETATLKCYPIPRHDTVYWYQQGPGQDPQFLISFYEKMQSDKGSIPDRFSAQQFSDYHSELNMSSLELGDSALYFCASSTTGSTEAFFGQGTRLTVV.

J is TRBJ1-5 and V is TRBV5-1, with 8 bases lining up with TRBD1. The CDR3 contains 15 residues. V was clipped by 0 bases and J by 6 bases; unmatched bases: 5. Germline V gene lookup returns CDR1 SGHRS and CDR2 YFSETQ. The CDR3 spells CASSLAGQGGQPQHF. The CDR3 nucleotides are TGCGCCAGCAGCTTGGCCGGACAGGGTGGTCAGCCCCAGCATTTT.

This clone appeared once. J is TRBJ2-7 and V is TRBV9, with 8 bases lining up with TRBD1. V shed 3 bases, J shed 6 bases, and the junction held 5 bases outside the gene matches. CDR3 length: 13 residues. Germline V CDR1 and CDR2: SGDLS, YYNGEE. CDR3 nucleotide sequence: TGTGCCAGCAGCGCCAGACAGGGGACCGAGCAGTACTTC. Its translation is CASSARQGTEQYF.

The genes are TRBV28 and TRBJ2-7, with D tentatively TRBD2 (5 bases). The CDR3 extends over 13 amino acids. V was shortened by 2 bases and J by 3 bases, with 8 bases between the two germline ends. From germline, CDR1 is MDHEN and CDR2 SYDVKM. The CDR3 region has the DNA TGTGCCAGCAGTTTACCGGGGTACTACGAGCAGTACTTC. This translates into CASSLPGYYEQYF.

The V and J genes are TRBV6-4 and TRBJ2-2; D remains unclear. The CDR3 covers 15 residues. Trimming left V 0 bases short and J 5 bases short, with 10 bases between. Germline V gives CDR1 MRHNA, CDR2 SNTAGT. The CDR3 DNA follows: TGTGCCAGCAGTGACTCGAGTAAAGGAACCGGGGAGCTGTTTTTT. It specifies CASSDSSKGTGELFF.

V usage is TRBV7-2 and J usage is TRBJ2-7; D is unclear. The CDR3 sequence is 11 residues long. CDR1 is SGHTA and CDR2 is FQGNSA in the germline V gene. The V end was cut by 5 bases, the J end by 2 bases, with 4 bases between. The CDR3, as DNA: TGTGCCAGCAGCGTTGCCTACGAGCAGTACTTC. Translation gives CASSVAYEQYF.

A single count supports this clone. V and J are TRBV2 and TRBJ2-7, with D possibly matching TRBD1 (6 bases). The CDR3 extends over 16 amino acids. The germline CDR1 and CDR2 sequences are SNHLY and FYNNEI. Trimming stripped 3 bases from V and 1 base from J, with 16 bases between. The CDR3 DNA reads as TGTGCCAGCAGTGACCTTCAGGGGAAAATGTCCTACGAGCAGTACTTC. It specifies CASSDLQGKMSYEQYF.

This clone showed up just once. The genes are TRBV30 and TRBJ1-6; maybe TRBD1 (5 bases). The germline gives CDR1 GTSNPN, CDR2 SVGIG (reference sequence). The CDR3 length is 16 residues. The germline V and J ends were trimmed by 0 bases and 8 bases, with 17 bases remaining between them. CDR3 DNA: TGTGCCTGGAGTGTCCGGTGGGCAGGGCCGGATTCACCCCTCCACTTT. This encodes CAWSVRWAGPDSPLHF.

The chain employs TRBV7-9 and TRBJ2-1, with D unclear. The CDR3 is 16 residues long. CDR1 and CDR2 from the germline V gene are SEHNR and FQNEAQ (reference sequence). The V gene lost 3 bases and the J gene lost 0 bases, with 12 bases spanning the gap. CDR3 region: CASSFWLRSSYNEQFF. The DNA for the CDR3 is TGTGCCAGCAGCTTCTGGCTCCGAAGCTCCTACAATGAGCAGTTCTTC.

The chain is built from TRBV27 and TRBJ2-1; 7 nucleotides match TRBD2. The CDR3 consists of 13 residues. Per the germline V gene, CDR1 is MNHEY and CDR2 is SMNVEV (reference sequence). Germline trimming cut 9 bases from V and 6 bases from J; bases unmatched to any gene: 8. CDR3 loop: CASKRDSGNEQFF. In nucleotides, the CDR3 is TGTGCCAGTAAGCGGGATTCAGGCAATGAGCAGTTCTTC.

The DNA of the CDR3 is TGCGCCAGCAGCCTTACGGGACGGTCCAATCAGCCCCAGCATTTT. Translated, it gives CASSLTGRSNQPQHF. V and J are TRBV5-1 and TRBJ1-5, with a weak D call TRBD1 (5 bases). Trimming cost V 4 bases and J 3 bases, with 14 bases left between them. Germline CDR1 and CDR2: SGHRS and YFSETQ. The CDR3 consists of 15 residues.

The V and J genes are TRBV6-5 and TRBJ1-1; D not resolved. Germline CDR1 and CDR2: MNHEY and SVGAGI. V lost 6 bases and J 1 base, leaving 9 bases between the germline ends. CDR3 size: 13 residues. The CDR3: CASSQNRNTEAFF. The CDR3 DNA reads TGTGCCAGCAGCCAAAATAGGAACACTGAAGCTTTCTTT.

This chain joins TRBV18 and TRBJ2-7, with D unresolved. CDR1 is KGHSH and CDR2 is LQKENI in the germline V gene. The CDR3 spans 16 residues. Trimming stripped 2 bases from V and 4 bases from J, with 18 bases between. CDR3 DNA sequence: TGTGCCAGCTCACCATCAATGCAGCTAGTTGGGTACGAGCAGTACTTC. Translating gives CASSPSMQLVGYEQYF.

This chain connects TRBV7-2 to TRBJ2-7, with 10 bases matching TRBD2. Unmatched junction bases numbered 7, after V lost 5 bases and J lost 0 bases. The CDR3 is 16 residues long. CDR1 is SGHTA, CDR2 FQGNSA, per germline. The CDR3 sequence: CASSKTSGQYSYEQYF. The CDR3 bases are TGTGCCAGCAGCAAGACTAGCGGGCAATACTCCTACGAGCAGTACTTC. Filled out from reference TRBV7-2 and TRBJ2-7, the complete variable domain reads GAGVSQSPSNKVTEKGKDVELRCDPISGHTALYWYRQSLGQGLEFLIYFQGNSAPDKSGLPSDRFSAERTGGSVSTLTIQRTQQEDSAVYLCASSKTSGQYSYEQYFGPGTRLTVT.

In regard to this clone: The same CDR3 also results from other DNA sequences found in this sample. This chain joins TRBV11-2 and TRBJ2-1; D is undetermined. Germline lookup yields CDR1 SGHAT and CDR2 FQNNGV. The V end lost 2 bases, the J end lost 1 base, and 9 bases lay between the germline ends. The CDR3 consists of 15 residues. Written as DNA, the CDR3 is TGTGCCAGCAGCTTAATTACAGCTTCCTACAATGAGCAGTTCTTC. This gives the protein CASSLITASYNEQFF. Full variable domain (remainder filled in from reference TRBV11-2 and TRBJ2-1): EAGVAQSPRYKIIEKRQSVAFWCNPISGHATLYWYQQILGQGPKLLIQFQNNGVVDDSQLPKDRFSAERLKGVDSTLKIQPAKLEDSAVYLCASSLITASYNEQFFGPGTRLTVL.

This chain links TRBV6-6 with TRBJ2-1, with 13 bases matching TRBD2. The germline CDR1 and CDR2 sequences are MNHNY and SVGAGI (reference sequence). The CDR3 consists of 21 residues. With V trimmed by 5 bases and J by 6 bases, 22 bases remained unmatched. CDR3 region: CASSPMSFGTSGISGRNEQFF. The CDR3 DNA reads TGTGCCAGCAGTCCTATGTCTTTTGGGACTAGCGGGATCTCGGGACGCAATGAGCAGTTCTTC.

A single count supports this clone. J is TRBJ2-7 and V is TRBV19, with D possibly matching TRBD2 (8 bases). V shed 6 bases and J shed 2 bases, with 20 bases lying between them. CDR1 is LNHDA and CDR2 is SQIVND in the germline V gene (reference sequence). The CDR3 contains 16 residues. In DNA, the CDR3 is TGTGCCAGTAGCCGGCGTGGCGGGGGGACAGCCTACGAGCAGTACTTC. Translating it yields CASSRRGGGTAYEQYF.

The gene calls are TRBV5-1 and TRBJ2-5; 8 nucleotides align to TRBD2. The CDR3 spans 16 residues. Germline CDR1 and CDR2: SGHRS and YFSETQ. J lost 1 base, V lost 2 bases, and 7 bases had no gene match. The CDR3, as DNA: TGCGCCAGCAGCTTCGCGCTAGCGGGCCCCCAAGAGACCCAGTACTTC. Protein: CASSFALAGPQETQYF. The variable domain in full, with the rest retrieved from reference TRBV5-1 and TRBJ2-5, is KAGVTQTPRYLIKTRGQQVTLSCSPISGHRSVSWYQQTPGQGLQFLFEYFSETQRNKGNFPGRFSGRQFSNSRSEMNVSTLELGDSALYLCASSFALAGPQETQYFGPGTRLLVL.

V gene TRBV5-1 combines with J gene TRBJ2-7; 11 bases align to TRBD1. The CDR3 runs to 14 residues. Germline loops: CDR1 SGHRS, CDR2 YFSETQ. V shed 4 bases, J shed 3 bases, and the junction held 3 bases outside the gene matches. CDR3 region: CASSPGTGGYEQYF. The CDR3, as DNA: TGCGCCAGCAGCCCCGGGACAGGGGGCTACGAGCAGTACTTC.

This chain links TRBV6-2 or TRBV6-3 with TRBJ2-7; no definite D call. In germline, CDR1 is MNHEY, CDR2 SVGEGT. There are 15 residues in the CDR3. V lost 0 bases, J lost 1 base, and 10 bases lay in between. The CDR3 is CASSYSLGGSYEQYF. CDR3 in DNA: TGTGCCAGCAGTTACTCTTTGGGCGGATCCTACGAGCAGTACTTC.

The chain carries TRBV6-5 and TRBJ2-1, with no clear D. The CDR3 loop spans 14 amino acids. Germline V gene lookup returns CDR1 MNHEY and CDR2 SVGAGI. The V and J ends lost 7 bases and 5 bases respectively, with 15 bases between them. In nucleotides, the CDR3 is TGTGCCAGCATAGTAAGGCCGGGCAACAATGAGCAGTTCTTC. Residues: CASIVRPGNNEQFF.

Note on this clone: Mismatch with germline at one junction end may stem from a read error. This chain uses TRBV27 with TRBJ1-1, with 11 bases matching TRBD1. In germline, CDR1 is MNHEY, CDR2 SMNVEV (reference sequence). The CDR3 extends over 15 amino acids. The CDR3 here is CASRLSGTGGTEAFF. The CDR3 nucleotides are TGTGCCAGCAGGTTATCCGGGACAGGGGGCACTGAAGCTTTCTTT.

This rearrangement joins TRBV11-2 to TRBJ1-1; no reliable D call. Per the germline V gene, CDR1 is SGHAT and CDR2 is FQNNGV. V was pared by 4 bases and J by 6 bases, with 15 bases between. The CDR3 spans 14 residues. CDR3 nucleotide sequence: TGTGCCAGCAGCTCACCACGGTGGCGGCCTGAAGCTTTCTTT. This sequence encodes CASSSPRWRPEAFF.

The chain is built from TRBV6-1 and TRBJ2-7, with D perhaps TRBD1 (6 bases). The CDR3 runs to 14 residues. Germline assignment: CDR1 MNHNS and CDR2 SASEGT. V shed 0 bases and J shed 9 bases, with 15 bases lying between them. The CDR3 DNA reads TGTGCCAGCAGTGAAGCCTCGGCAGGGGACATGCAGTACTTC. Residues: CASSEASAGDMQYF.

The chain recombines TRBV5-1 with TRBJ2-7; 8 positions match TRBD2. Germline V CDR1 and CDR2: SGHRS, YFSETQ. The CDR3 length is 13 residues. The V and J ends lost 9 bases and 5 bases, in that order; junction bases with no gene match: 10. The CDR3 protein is CAIPGGVLNEQYF. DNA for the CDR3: TGCGCCATCCCGGGGGGGGTACTGAACGAGCAGTACTTC.

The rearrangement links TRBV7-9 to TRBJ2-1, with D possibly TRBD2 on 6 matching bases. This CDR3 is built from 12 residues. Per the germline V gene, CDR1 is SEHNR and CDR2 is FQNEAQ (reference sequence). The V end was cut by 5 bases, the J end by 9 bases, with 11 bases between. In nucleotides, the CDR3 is TGTGCCAGCAGCCCGACTAGTATTGAGCAGTTCTTC. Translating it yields CASSPTSIEQFF.